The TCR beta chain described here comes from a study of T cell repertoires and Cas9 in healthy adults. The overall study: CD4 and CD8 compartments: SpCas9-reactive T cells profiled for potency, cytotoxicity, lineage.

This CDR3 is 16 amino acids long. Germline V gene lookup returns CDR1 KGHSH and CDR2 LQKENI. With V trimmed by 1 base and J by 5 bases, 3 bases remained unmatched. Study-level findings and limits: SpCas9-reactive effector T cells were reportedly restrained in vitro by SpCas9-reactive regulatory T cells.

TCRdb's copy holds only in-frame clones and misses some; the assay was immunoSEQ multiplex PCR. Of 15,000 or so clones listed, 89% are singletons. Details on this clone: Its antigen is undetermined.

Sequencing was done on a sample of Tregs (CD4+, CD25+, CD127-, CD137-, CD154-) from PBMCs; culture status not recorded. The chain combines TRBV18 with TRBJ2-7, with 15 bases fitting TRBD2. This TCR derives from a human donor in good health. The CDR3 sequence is CASSPRTSGGADEQYF. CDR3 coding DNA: TGTGCCAGCTCACCACGGACTAGCGGGGGGGCGGACGAGCAGTACTTC.